Listed here are 27 T cell receptor beta chains from one sample, sequenced in a study of blood T cell repertoires in COVID-19. Sequencing was performed with immunoSEQ multiplex PCR; in TCRdb, only in-frame clones are kept and a portion is missing. The table lists hundreds of thousands of clones, roughly 86% of them singletons. Sequencing input: PBMCs or T cells enriched from blood (not recorded which). All receptors come from a woman aged 30 to 39 who had recovered from COVID-19.

This chain connects TRBV13 to TRBJ2-5, with 10 bases identical to TRBD2. Germline CDR1 PRHDT, CDR2 FYEKMQ (reference sequence). This CDR3 is built from 13 residues. After removal of 4 bases from V and 5 bases from J, the junction contained 1 base not matched to a gene. The CDR3, as DNA: TGTGCCAGCAGCTATAGCGGGAGGGAGACCCAGTACTTC. It encodes CASSYSGRETQYF.

The J gene is TRBJ2-5, the V gene TRBV6-5; 8 nucleotides line up with TRBD1. The CDR3 length is 15 residues. Germline V gene sequence: CDR1 MNHEY, CDR2 SVGAGI. V shed 2 bases and J 4 bases; nucleotides not matched to a gene: 6. CDR3 region: CASSYGQGHRETQYF. CDR3 in DNA: TGTGCCAGCAGTTACGGACAGGGACATCGAGAGACCCAGTACTTC.

The genes are TRBV4-2 and TRBJ2-5; 11 nucleotides align to TRBD2. This CDR3 has 16 residues. The ends lost 1 base at V and 7 bases at J; junction bases unmatched: 8. Germline V lookup: CDR1 LGHNA, CDR2 YNFKEQ. The CDR3 DNA sequence: TGTGCCAGCAGCCAAGGTTTAGCGGGAGGGTGGGGGACCCAGTACTTC. This encodes CASSQGLAGGWGTQYF.

The chain employs TRBV18 and TRBJ1-2, with D tentatively TRBD1 (5 bases). Germline V lookup: CDR1 KGHSH, CDR2 LQKENI. The CDR3 totals 16 residues. Trimming removed 4 bases from V and 3 bases from J, with 18 bases in between. For the CDR3, the DNA is TGTGCCAGCTCACGAAGGGGTAAGGTCTCGGACTATGGCTACACCTTC. Translated, it gives CASSRRGKVSDYGYTF. Combining the CDR3 with reference TRBV18 and TRBJ1-2 gives the whole variable domain NAGVMQNPRHLVRRRGQEARLRCSPMKGHSHVYWYRQLPEEGLKFMVYLQKENIIDESGMPKERFSAEFPKEGPSILRIQQVVRGDSAAYFCASSRRGKVSDYGYTFGSGTRLTVV.

Of note for this clone: Additional DNA sequences in this sample encode the identical CDR3. The CDR3 DNA follows: TGTGCCAGCAGTGATGTCGCGGGAGGACAAGAGACCCAGTACTTC. As protein: CASSDVAGGQETQYF. V and J are TRBV6-4 and TRBJ2-5; 8 bases match TRBD2. Trimming took 3 bases from V and 2 from J; bases not matched to a gene: 5. The CDR3 spans 15 residues. CDR1 and CDR2 from the germline V gene are MRHNA and SNTAGT.

The chain combines TRBV5-4 with TRBJ1-6; D remains ambiguous. The CDR3 loop spans 14 amino acids. V was pared by 1 base and J by 10 bases, with 12 bases between. From germline, CDR1 is SGHNT and CDR2 YYREEE (reference sequence). The CDR3 sequence: CASSLFHRESPLHF. For the CDR3, the DNA is TGTGCCAGCAGCTTGTTTCATAGAGAATCACCCCTCCACTTT.

The chain is built from TRBV28 and TRBJ1-2, with D tentatively TRBD1 (6 bases). The ends were cut back, 7 bases at V and 8 bases at J, with 17 bases in the middle. This CDR3 has 13 amino acids. In germline, CDR1 is MDHEN, CDR2 SYDVKM. CDR3 nucleotides: TGTGCCAGCATCCAACAGGGATGGAGGGGCTACACCTTC. Translated: CASIQQGWRGYTF.

This clone occurred a few times. V is TRBV10-3 and J is TRBJ1-1, with 7 bases fitting TRBD1. This CDR3 is built from 13 residues. V shed 4 bases, J shed 1 base, and the junction held 0 bases outside the gene matches. Germline-derived CDR1 and CDR2 are ENHRY and SYGVKD. CDR3 DNA sequence: TGTGCCATCAGTGCAGGGGGGAACACTGAAGCTTTCTTT. Protein: CAISAGGNTEAFF.

The chain employs TRBV7-8 and TRBJ2-7, with 8 bases fitting TRBD2. V was clipped by 0 bases and J by 3 bases; unmatched bases: 10. Germline CDR1 reads SGHVS; CDR2 reads FQNEAQ. This CDR3 comprises 17 residues. CDR3 sequence reads: CASSLARGSGTIYEQYF. The CDR3 nucleotides are TGTGCCAGCAGCTTAGCGCGGGGTAGCGGGACAATCTACGAGCAGTACTTC. Full variable domain (rest looked up from reference TRBV7-8 and TRBJ2-7): GAGVSQSPRYKVAKRGQDVALRCDPISGHVSLFWYQQALGQGPEFLTYFQNEAQLDKSGLPSDRFFAERPEGSVSTLKIQRTQQEDSAVYLCASSLARGSGTIYEQYFGPGTRLTVT.

This chain connects TRBV30 to TRBJ1-4; D possibly corresponds to TRBD1 (5 bases). CDR3 length: 15 amino acids. V was shortened by 1 base and J by 8 bases, with 17 bases between the two germline ends. Germline V lookup: CDR1 GTSNPN, CDR2 SVGIG (reference sequence). This CDR3 reads CAWSEMWDSAEKLFF. Written as DNA, the CDR3 is TGTGCCTGGAGTGAAATGTGGGACTCTGCCGAAAAACTGTTTTTT.

The rearrangement uses TRBV6-5 and TRBJ2-6, with 11 bases identical to TRBD1. Germline assignment: CDR1 MNHEY and CDR2 SVGAGI. The CDR3 sequence is 15 residues long. V shed 6 bases and J 4 bases; nucleotides not matched to a gene: 2. Here the CDR3 reads CASRDRGLGANVLTF. In nucleotides, the CDR3 is TGTGCCAGCAGGGACAGGGGGCTAGGGGCCAACGTCCTGACTTTC.

The chain carries TRBV10-2 and TRBJ2-7; 7 bases line up with TRBD2. Germline CDR1 reads WSHSY; CDR2 reads SAAADI. There are 13 residues in the CDR3. V shed 6 bases and J 3 bases; nucleotides not matched to a gene: 5. The CDR3 sequence: CASREASGYEQYF. The CDR3 DNA is TGCGCCAGCAGGGAGGCTAGCGGCTACGAGCAGTACTTC.

The chain links TRBV2 to TRBJ1-3, with D possibly being TRBD1 (5 bases). Trimming cost V 7 bases and J 10 bases, with 11 bases left between them. CDR1 SNHLY and CDR2 FYNNEI come from the germline V gene. The CDR3 runs to 11 residues. The CDR3 region is CASTLGQTIYF. CDR3 bases: TGTGCCAGCACTTTGGGGCAAACCATATATTTT.

This sequence joins TRBV10-1 and TRBJ2-1; TRBD2 agrees at 9 bases. The CDR3 contains 14 residues. Germline V CDR1 and CDR2: WNHNN, SYGVQD (reference sequence). Unmatched junction bases numbered 4, after V lost 5 bases and J lost 5 bases. CDR3: CASSPSGTHNEQFF. The CDR3 DNA sequence: TGCGCCAGCAGTCCTAGCGGGACACACAATGAGCAGTTCTTC.

The chain joins TRBV6-5 to TRBJ2-3; 8 bases agree with TRBD2. The CDR3 has 16 amino acids. Per germline, CDR1 MNHEY and CDR2 SVGAGI. V was clipped by 1 base and J by 5 bases; unmatched bases: 8. The DNA for the CDR3 is TGTGCCAGCAGTTACTTAGCTTTAGCGGGATTAGATACGCAGTATTTT. Its protein is CASSYLALAGLDTQYF.

The rearrangement links TRBV5-1 to TRBJ1-3; D remains unclear. Germline CDR1 and CDR2: SGHRS and YFSETQ. This CDR3 region has 11 residues. Trimming stripped 7 bases from V and 3 bases from J, with 5 bases between. The CDR3 DNA sequence: TGCGCCAGCGGAGATGGAAACACCATATATTTT. Amino acid sequence: CASGDGNTIYF.

This clone was recorded only once. This chain joins TRBV28 and TRBJ1-2, with TRBD1 matching 8 bases. The CDR3 runs 15 residues. The germline gives CDR1 MDHEN, CDR2 SYDVKM. Trimming at V came to 5 bases and at J to 7 bases, leaving 12 bases not matched to a gene. CDR3 in DNA: TGTGCCAGCAGTCCACACCCACAGGGGGGCTCTGGCTACACCTTC. Translation: CASSPHPQGGSGYTF.

The sample holds one count of this clone. The junction does not match germline at one end; this may be a read error. The rearrangement uses TRBV7-7 and TRBJ2-1; D not certain. CDR3 length: 16 residues. CDR1 SSHAT and CDR2 FNYEAQ come from the germline V gene (reference sequence). In DNA, the CDR3 is TGTGCTAGCAGCCAGTATCCGCAGATCCCTTACAATGAGCAGTTCTTC. Protein sequence: CASSQYPQIPYNEQFF.

This chain connects TRBV27 to TRBJ1-1, with TRBD1 matching 8 bases. Germline V gene lookup returns CDR1 MNHEY and CDR2 SMNVEV (reference sequence). The CDR3 consists of 18 residues. The J segment lost 1 base and the V segment lost 2 bases, leaving 12 bases of the junction unmatched. CDR3 region: CASSLVGQGARANTEAFF. The DNA for the CDR3 is TGTGCCAGCAGTTTAGTTGGCCAGGGGGCTAGAGCGAACACTGAAGCTTTCTTT.

This sequence joins TRBV10-3 and TRBJ2-1; 7 nucleotides match TRBD1. The ends lost 7 bases at V and 5 bases at J; junction bases unmatched: 2. The germline V gene encodes CDR1 ENHRY and CDR2 SYGVKD. This CDR3 region has 12 residues. The DNA for the CDR3 is TGTGCCATCATGGGACAGAACAATGAGCAGTTCTTC. Encoded protein: CAIMGQNNEQFF.

This clone came up once. The genes are TRBV10-3 and TRBJ2-1; D is perhaps TRBD2 (6 bases). V lost 10 bases and J 10 bases, leaving 14 bases between the germline ends. The CDR3 extends over 11 amino acids. The V gene's germline CDR1 is ENHRY and CDR2 SYGVKD. Written as DNA, the CDR3 is TGTGCCAGCTCACTAGCCTGGGAGCAGTTCTTC. Translating it yields CASSLAWEQFF.

This clone occurred once. This rearrangement joins TRBV19 to TRBJ2-1, with D possibly TRBD2 on 6 matching bases. This CDR3 contains 17 residues. Germline assignment: CDR1 LNHDA and CDR2 SQIVND (reference sequence). The germline V and J ends were trimmed by 1 base and 4 bases, with 17 bases remaining between them. The CDR3 DNA sequence: TGTGCCAGTAGTATAGTCGGTGGGACTCATTCTTACAATGAGCAGTTCTTC. Protein product: CASSIVGGTHSYNEQFF. Looking up the rest from reference TRBV19 and TRBJ2-1 gives the full variable domain: DGGITQSPKYLFRKEGQNVTLSCEQNLNHDAMYWYRQDPGQGLRLIYYSQIVNDFQKGDIAEGYSVSREKKESFPLTVTSAQKNPTAFYLCASSIVGGTHSYNEQFFGPGTRLTVL.

The chain links TRBV28 to TRBJ1-2, with D perhaps matching TRBD1 (5 bases). Germline V gives CDR1 MDHEN, CDR2 SYDVKM. The CDR3 length is 13 residues. Trimming pared 6 bases from V and 4 bases from J, leaving 12 bases between. The DNA of the CDR3 is TGTGCCAGCAGCCCGGGGGGATCCTATGGCTACACCTTC. Its protein product is CASSPGGSYGYTF.

The V call is TRBV9, the J call TRBJ2-5; 8 nucleotides align to TRBD2. Unmatched junction bases numbered 6, after V lost 0 bases and J lost 2 bases. The CDR3 has 16 residues. The germline gives CDR1 SGDLS, CDR2 YYNGEE. The CDR3: CASSVAGGSGQETQYF. Here the CDR3 DNA reads TGTGCCAGCAGCGTAGCGGGAGGGAGTGGGCAAGAGACCCAGTACTTC.

The chain joins TRBV18 to TRBJ2-6, with 9 bases lining up with TRBD1. Trimming cost V 5 bases and J 2 bases; bases outside gene matches: 13. CDR1 and CDR2 from the germline V gene are KGHSH and LQKENI. CDR3 size: 19 residues. The CDR3 reads CASSTSGTGLVTGANVLTF. CDR3 in DNA: TGTGCCAGCTCAACATCCGGGACAGGGCTTGTAACTGGGGCCAACGTCCTGACTTTC.

The CDR3 loop reads CASSLVRDPGNIAKNIQYF. The CDR3 bases are TGTGCCAGCAGCTTAGTGAGAGACCCAGGAAACATAGCCAAAAACATTCAGTACTTC. The chain employs TRBV7-2 and TRBJ2-4; D remains ambiguous. The length of the CDR3 is 19 residues. Germline V gene sequence: CDR1 SGHTA, CDR2 FQGNSA. V gave up 1 base and J gave up 0 bases, with 19 bases separating them.

The rearrangement links TRBV5-1 to TRBJ2-3; 11 bases agree with TRBD2. The CDR3 length is 16 residues. Trimming cost V 0 bases and J 6 bases; bases outside gene matches: 6. Germline values: CDR1 SGHRS, CDR2 YFSETQ. The CDR3 protein is CASSLVLAGGRDTQYF. As DNA, the CDR3 is TGCGCCAGCAGCTTGGTGCTAGCGGGAGGTAGGGATACGCAGTATTTT. Based on the CDR3 plus reference TRBV5-1 and TRBJ2-3, the full variable domain is KAGVTQTPRYLIKTRGQQVTLSCSPISGHRSVSWYQQTPGQGLQFLFEYFSETQRNKGNFPGRFSGRQFSNSRSEMNVSTLELGDSALYLCASSLVLAGGRDTQYFGPGTRLTVL.